This is a list of T cell receptor beta chains from one sample in a study of blood T cell repertoires in COVID-19. Repertoires were generated with immunoSEQ multiplex PCR, while TCRdb's copy carries only in-frame clones and drops some. The table lists approximately 29,000 clones, 85% to 90% of them singletons. Sequenced: peripheral blood. Every receptor here comes from a man in his 70s with active COVID-19. Each CDR3 is given with its conserved first and last residue. D genes are given only for firm matches. Rows give clone size only sometimes, using once, few, many, or a class for an expanded clone.

J gene,clone size,V gene,D gene,CDR3 protein,CDR3 DNA
TRBJ2-7,NA,TRBV7-2,TRBD2,CASKGGLAGVIAYEQYF,TGTGCCAGCAAGGGGGGACTAGCGGGAGTCATTGCCTACGAGCAGTACTTC
TRBJ2-3,NA,TRBV9,TRBD2,CASSPPGGLAGYGADTQYF,TGTGCCAGCAGCCCACCGGGGGGACTAGCGGGATACGGTGCAGATACGCAGTATTTT
TRBJ2-7,NA,TRBV7-2,TRBD2,CASSGLAGTYEQYF,TGTGCCAGCAGCGGACTAGCGGGAACATACGAGCAGTATTTC
TRBJ2-3,NA,TRBV7-2,TRBD2,CASSFLGLADTDTQYF,TGTGCCAGCAGCTTTCTGGGACTAGCGGACACAGATACGCAGTATTTT
TRBJ1-2,NA,TRBV6-5,TRBD1,CASSYFGQGGYTF,TGTGCCAGCAGTTACTTCGGACAGGGAGGCTACACCTTC
TRBJ2-5,NA,TRBV15,NA,CATSRVRTRETQYF,TGTGCCACCAGCAGAGTAAGAACGAGAGAGACCCAGTACTTC
TRBJ2-7,NA,TRBV3-1/TRBV3-2,TRBD1,CASSWTGGSNYEQYF,TGTGCCAGCAGTTGGACAGGGGGATCCAACTACGAGCAGTACTTC
TRBJ2-1,NA,TRBV5-6,NA,CASSSAPGYKNEQFF,TGTGCCAGCAGCTCAGCTCCGGGATATAAAAATGAGCAGTTCTTC
TRBJ2-7,NA,TRBV2,NA,CASRGPGYEQYF,TGTGCCAGCAGGGGCCCAGGCTACGAGCAGTACTTC
TRBJ1-6,NA,TRBV30,NA,CAWSVESSYNSPLHF,TGTGCCTGGAGTGTGGAGAGCTCCTATAATTCACCCCTCCACTTT
TRBJ1-2,NA,TRBV7-7,NA,CASNQGSYGYTF,TGTGCCTCGAATCAGGGGAGCTATGGCTACACCTTC
TRBJ2-1,few,TRBV5-1,NA,CASSSRDTSSYNEQFF,TGCGCCAGCAGCTCTCGGGACACCAGCTCCTACAATGAGCAGTTCTTC
TRBJ2-7,NA,TRBV3-1/TRBV3-2,TRBD2,CASSRGLDEQYF,TGTGCCAGCAGCCGCGGACTAGACGAGCAGTACTTC
TRBJ2-5,NA,TRBV14,TRBD1,CASSQGGQEETQYF,TGTGCCAGCAGCCAAGGGGGACAGGAAGAGACCCAGTACTTC
TRBJ2-7,once,TRBV4-3,TRBD1,CASSTRQGASEQYF,TGCGCCAGCAGCACCCGACAGGGGGCCAGCGAGCAGTACTTC
TRBJ2-1,NA,TRBV19,TRBD2,CASSPGTSGRGSEQFF,TGTGCCAGTAGTCCCGGGACTAGCGGGAGAGGGAGTGAGCAGTTCTTC
TRBJ2-3,NA,TRBV9,NA,CASSPVLRVGVNTQYF,TGTGCCAGCAGCCCCGTCCTGCGGGTGGGCGTAAATACGCAGTATTTT
TRBJ2-3,NA,TRBV5-1,TRBD2,CASSFSGRAGDTQYF,TGCGCCAGCAGCTTTAGCGGGAGGGCCGGAGATACGCAGTATTTT
TRBJ2-1,NA,TRBV27,TRBD1,CANPRQGPYNEQFF,TGTGCCAATCCACGACAGGGGCCCTACAATGAGCAGTTCTTC
TRBJ2-2,NA,TRBV6-2/TRBV6-3,TRBD2,CASSILAGAAGELFF,TGTGCCAGCAGTATCCTAGCGGGAGCGGCCGGGGAGCTGTTTTTT
TRBJ2-2,few,TRBV29-1,TRBD1,CSVRTGTGVTGELFF,TGCAGCGTTCGTACCGGGACAGGGGTCACCGGGGAGCTGTTTTTT
TRBJ1-2,NA,TRBV19,TRBD1,CASKGQLTPKYAF,TGTGCCAGTAAGGGACAGCTCACCCCAAAGTACGCCTTC
TRBJ2-1,NA,TRBV27,TRBD2,CASRGRAGYNEQFF,TGTGCCAGCCGGGGGAGGGCGGGATACAATGAGCAGTTCTTC
TRBJ1-2,NA,TRBV5-4,TRBD1,CASSLQGADYGYTF,TGTGCCAGCAGCTTACAGGGGGCCGACTATGGCTACACCTTC
TRBJ1-5,NA,TRBV2,TRBD1,CASSDHRGPSQPQHF,TGTGCCAGCAGTGATCACAGGGGGCCTAGTCAGCCCCAGCATTTT
TRBJ1-5,once,TRBV19,NA,CASSYSNQPQHF,TGTGCCAGTAGTTATAGCAATCAGCCCCAGCATTTT
TRBJ2-5,NA,TRBV6-2/TRBV6-3,TRBD2,CASSPRGSGSETQYF,TGTGCCAGCAGCCCCCGGGGTAGCGGGAGCGAGACCCAGTACTTC
TRBJ2-1,NA,TRBV2,TRBD2,CASSRGLYYNEQFF,TGTGCCAGCAGTCGGGGACTATATTACAATGAGCAGTTCTTC
TRBJ1-4,NA,TRBV10-2,NA,CASSAPDSGGEKLFF,TGCGCCAGCAGTGCCCCGGACAGCGGGGGTGAAAAACTGTTTTTT
TRBJ1-1,NA,TRBV18,NA,CASSPLQGRDTEAFF,TGTGCCAGCTCACCCCTACAGGGTCGGGACACTGAAGCTTTCTTT
TRBJ1-2,NA,TRBV7-9,NA,CASSFRAFGYTF,TGTGCCAGCAGCTTCAGGGCCTTTGGCTACACCTTC
TRBJ2-3,NA,TRBV5-4,TRBD1,CASSRTGRSTDTQYF,TGTGCCAGCAGCAGGACAGGCCGGTCCACAGATACGCAGTATTTT
TRBJ1-1,NA,TRBV18,TRBD1,CASSRTGGTEAFF,TGTGCCAGCTCACGCACAGGGGGCACTGAAGCTTTCTTT
TRBJ2-7,NA,TRBV18,NA,CASSPRRGTTTYEQYF,TGTGCCAGCTCACCACGCAGGGGAACAACAACCTACGAGCAGTACTTC
TRBJ2-6,NA,TRBV4-3,NA,CASSQVGYGANVLTF,TGCGCCAGCAGCCAAGTCGGGTATGGGGCCAACGTCCTGACTTTC
TRBJ1-2,NA,TRBV27,NA,CASSLLKPARLYGYTF,TGTGCCAGCAGTTTATTAAAGCCCGCAAGACTCTATGGCTACACCTTC
TRBJ1-5,NA,TRBV7-2,NA,CASSLALYSNQPQHF,TGTGCCAGCAGCTTAGCACTGTATAGCAATCAGCCCCAGCATTTT
TRBJ1-4,once,TRBV19,TRBD1,CASSQPGFRGRKEKLFF,TGTGCCAGTAGTCAACCCGGATTCAGGGGGCGGAAAGAAAAACTGTTTTTT
TRBJ2-6,once,TRBV9,TRBD1,CASSGWTGLLNSGANVLTF,TGTGCCAGCAGCGGGTGGACAGGACTTCTAAACTCTGGGGCCAACGTCCTGACTTTC
TRBJ1-5,NA,TRBV20-1,NA,CSASQGVNQPQHF,TGCAGTGCTAGTCAGGGTGTAAATCAGCCCCAGCATTTT
TRBJ2-2,NA,TRBV5-4,NA,CASSLGGGNTGELFF,TGTGCCAGCAGCTTGGGTGGAGGGAACACCGGGGAGCTGTTTTTT